In its sample, the clone carrying this T cell receptor (beta chain) was seen a few times. The cDNA 3' end received a ligated oligonucleotide with a UMI. First-round PCR used about 4 cycles and beta primers RC1.1 and RC1.2 covering TRBC1 and TRBC2. From the second PCR onward, TCR alpha and beta chains were processed separately. One entry per CDR3 protein results from TCRdb running MiXCR on the UMI-ligation and nested PCR reads. The table includes tens of thousands of distinct CDR3 sequences, 11% detected once. This sample was taken from a study of quantifying T cell responses using KT2 cells. Study-level information: RNA was reverse transcribed with TCR alpha and beta constant-region primers.

CDR3 size: 16 residues. Trimming cost V 6 bases and J 2 bases; bases outside gene matches: 13. KT2, a clone with a known TCR, was spiked into unfractionated PBMC. The chain employs TRBV12-3 or TRBV12-4 and TRBJ2-7, with 7 bases fitting TRBD1. Input material: PBMCs spiked with cells of the T cell clone KT2. The receptor's source is a human donor. The CDR3 DNA is TGTGCCAGCAGCCGGATGTCGGGGCAGGGGGCCTACGAGCAGTACTTC. It specifies CASSRMSGQGAYEQYF.